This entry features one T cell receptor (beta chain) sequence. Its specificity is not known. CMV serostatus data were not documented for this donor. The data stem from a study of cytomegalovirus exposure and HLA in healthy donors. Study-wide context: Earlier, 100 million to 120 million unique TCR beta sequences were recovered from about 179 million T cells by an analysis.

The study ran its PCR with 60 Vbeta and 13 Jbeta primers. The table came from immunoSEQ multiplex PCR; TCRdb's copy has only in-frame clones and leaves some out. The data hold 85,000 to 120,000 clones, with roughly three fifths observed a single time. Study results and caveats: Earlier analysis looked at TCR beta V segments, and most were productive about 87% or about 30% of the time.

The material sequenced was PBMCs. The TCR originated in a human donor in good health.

DNA of the CDR3: TGTGCCACCAGCAGATATACAGGGGTTCAGCCCCAGCATTTT. It encodes CATSRYTGVQPQHF. The V and J genes are TRBV15 and TRBJ1-5; TRBD1 agrees at 7 bases. CDR3 length: 14 residues. Germline CDR1 LNHNV, CDR2 YYDKDF (reference sequence). With 2 bases clipped from V and 6 bases from J, the junction kept 4 bases outside the gene matches.